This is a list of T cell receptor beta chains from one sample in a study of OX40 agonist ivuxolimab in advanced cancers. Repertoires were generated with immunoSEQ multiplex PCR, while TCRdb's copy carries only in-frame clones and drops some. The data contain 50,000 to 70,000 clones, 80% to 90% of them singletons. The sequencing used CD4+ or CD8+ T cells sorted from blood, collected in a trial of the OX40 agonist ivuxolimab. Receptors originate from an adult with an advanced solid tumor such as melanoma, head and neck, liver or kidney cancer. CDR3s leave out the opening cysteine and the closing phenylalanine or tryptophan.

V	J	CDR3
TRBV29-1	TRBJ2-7	SVTGVAPYEQY
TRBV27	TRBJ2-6	ASSGLLGGFTGANVLT
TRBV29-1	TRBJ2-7	SATGITYEQY
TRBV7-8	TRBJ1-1	ASSLVGMNTEAF
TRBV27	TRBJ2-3	ASSMTSGRVDTQY
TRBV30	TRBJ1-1	AWSVPPWGGDTEAF
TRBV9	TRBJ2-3	ASSPHLYGLDTDTQY
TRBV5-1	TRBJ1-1	ASSLDRGYTEAF
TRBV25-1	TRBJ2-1	ASSAPGGEGLYNEQF
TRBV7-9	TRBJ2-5	ASRDIRDSQETQY
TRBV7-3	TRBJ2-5	ASSSLAGAETQY
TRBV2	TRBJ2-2	ASNGDRNTGELF
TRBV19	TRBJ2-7	ASSITGYSSYEQY
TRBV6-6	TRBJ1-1	ASSYSETSEAF
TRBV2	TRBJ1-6	GSDRGAVLH
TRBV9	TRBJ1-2	ASSGDGGHNYGYT
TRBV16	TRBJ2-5	ASSQPDRDGQETQY
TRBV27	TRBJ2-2	ASSSLGATGELF
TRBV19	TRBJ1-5	ASSIAAGGNQPQH
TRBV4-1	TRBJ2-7	ASSQGPGLAVYEQY
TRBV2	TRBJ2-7	ASRRTGVPGYEQY
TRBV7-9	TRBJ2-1	ASSLVPYNEQF
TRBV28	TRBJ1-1	ASSLQRVGTEAF
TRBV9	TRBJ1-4	ASSVGGDEKLF
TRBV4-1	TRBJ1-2	ASSQASGSGGYT
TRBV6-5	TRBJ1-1	ASTGQGDTEAF
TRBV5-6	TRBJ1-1	ASSFQGSTEAF
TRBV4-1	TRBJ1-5	ASSQLQGDQPQH